This T cell receptor (beta chain) was sequenced in a study of blood T cell repertoires in COVID-19. As for the study in general: Samples of COVID-19 (acute and convalescent) were obtained from the United States, Italy and Spain. T cells, B-cell-depleted T cells, or PBMCs supplied cDNA or gDNA.

Per the authors' pipeline: Reference gene primer amplification in the assay estimated nucleated cell counts. Using immunoSEQ multiplex PCR, the repertoire was profiled, and TCRdb retains in-frame clones only, with some absent. The V and J calls and clone size come from that table; D and trimming were worked out from the DNA. The sample shows about 98,000 clones, around 80% of them seen only once. Germline CDR1 SGHAT, CDR2 FQNNGV. The CDR3 is made up of 13 amino acids. Trimming took off 6 bases at V and 4 bases at J, with 12 bases between the two ends. The sample taken for sequencing was peripheral blood. This clonotype originated in a man aged 55 to 69 with acute or convalescent COVID-19. The V gene is TRBV11-2, the J gene TRBJ1-1; unclear D gene. CDR3 protein: CASSFGGGTEAFF. CDR3 nucleotide sequence: TGTGCCAGCAGTTTCGGAGGAGGCACTGAAGCTTTCTTT.